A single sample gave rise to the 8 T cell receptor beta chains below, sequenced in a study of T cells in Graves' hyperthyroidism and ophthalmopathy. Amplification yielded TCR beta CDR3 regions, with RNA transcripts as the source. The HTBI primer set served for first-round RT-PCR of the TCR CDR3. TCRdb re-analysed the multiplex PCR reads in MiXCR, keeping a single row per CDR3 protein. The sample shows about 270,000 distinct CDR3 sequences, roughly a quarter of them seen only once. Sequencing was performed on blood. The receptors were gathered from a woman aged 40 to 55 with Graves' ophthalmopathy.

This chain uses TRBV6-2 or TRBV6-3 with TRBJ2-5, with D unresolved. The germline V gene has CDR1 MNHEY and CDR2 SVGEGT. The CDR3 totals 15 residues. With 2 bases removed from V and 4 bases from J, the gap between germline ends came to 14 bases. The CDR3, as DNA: TGTGCCAGCAGTTACAGTCAAAAGTTTGGAGAGACCCAGTACTTC. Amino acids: CASSYSQKFGETQYF.

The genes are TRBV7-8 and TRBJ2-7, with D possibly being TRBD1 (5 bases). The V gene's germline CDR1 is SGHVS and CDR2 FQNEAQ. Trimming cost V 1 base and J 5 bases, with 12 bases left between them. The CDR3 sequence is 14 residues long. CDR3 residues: CASSLGRTIHEQYF. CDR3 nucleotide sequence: TGTGCCAGCAGCTTAGGTAGGACAATCCACGAGCAGTACTTC.

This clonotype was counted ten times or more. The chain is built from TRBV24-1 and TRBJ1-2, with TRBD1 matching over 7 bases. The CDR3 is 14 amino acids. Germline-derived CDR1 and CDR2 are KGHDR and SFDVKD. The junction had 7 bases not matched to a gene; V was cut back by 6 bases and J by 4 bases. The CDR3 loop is CATSRPGQSYGYTF. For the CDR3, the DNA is TGTGCCACCAGTCGACCGGGACAGTCCTATGGCTACACCTTC.

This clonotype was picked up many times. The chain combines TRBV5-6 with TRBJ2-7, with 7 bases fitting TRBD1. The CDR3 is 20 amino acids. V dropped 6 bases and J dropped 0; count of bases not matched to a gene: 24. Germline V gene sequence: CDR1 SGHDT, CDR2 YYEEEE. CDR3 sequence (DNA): TGTGCCAGCACCAACGAGGTGCTAGGCAGGGGGTCCACCGACTCCTACGAGCAGTACTTC. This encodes CASTNEVLGRGSTDSYEQYF.

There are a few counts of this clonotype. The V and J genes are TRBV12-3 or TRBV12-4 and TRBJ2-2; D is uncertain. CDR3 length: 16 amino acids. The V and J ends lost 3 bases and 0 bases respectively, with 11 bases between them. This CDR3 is CASSFGLDPNTGELFF. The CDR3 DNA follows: TGTGCCAGCAGTTTTGGGCTCGACCCGAACACCGGGGAGCTGTTTTTT.

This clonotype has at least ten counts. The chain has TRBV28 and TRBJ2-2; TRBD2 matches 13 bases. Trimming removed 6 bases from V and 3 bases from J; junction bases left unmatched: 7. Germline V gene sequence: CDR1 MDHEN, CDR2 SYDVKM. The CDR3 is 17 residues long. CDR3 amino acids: CASSSGTSGMDTGELFF. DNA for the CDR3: TGTGCCAGCAGCTCCGGGACTAGCGGGATGGACACCGGGGAGCTGTTTTTT.

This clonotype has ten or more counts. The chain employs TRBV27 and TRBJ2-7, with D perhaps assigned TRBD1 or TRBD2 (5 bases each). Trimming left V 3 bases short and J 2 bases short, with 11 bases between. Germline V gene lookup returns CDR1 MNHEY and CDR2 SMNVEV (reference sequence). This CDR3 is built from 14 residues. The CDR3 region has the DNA TGTGCCAGCAGTTTGTGGGGGTTAGCCTACGAGCAGTACTTC. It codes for CASSLWGLAYEQYF.

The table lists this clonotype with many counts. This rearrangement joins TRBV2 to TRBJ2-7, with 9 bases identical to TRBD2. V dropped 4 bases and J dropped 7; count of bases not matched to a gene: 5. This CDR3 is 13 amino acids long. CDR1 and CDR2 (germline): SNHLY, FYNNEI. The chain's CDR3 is CASSGVAGVEQYF. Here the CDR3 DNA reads TGTGCCAGCAGTGGCGTAGCGGGAGTTGAGCAGTACTTC.